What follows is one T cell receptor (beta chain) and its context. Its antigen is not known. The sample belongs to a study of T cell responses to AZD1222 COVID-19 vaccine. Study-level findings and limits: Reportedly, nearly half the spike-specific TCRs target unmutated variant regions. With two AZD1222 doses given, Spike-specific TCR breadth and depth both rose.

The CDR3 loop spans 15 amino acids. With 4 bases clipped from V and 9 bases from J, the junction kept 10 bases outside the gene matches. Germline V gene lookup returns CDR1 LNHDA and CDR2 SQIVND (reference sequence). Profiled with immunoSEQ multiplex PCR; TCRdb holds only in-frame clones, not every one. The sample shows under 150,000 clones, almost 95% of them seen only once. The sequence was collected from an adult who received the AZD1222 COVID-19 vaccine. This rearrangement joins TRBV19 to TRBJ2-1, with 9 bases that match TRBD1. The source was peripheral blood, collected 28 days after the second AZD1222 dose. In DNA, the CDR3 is TGTGCCAGTAGTACTCCCGGGACAGGGAGTAGTGAGCAGTTCTTC. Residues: CASSTPGTGSSEQFF.